A selection of T cell receptor beta chains follows, all from one sample in a study of early T cells in non-severe SARS-CoV-2 infection. From the 5' RACE reads, TCRdb called clonotypes with MiXCR, one entry per CDR3 protein. The data contain 100,000 to 120,000 distinct CDR3 sequences, 10% to 15% of them singletons. Sequenced material: whole blood, taken at baseline. These receptors were taken from an adult who was a healthcare worker with PCR-confirmed SARS-CoV-2 infection or an uninfected control (not recorded which). CDR3s include the opening cysteine and the closing phenylalanine or tryptophan. The order of the fields is CDR3 length, J gene, V gene, D gene, clone size, CDR3 protein, CDR3 DNA. D genes are given only for firm matches. The listing skips clone size in some rows; elsewhere it reads once, few, many or a size class.

12	TRBJ2-5	TRBV18	.	.	CASSPNKGTQYF	TGTGCCAGCTCACCAAACAAAGGGACCCAGTACTTC
15	TRBJ2-7	TRBV9	TRBD1	many	CASSVGDRGRDEQYF	TGTGCCAGCAGCGTAGGCGACAGGGGTCGGGACGAGCAGTACTTC
16	TRBJ1-2	TRBV20-1	TRBD1	few	CSVPGLGTGRLGGYTF	TGCAGTGTCCCAGGCTTAGGGACAGGAAGATTAGGTGGCTACACCTTC
9	TRBJ1-4	TRBV20-1	.	.	CSGIEKLFF	TGCAGTGGGATTGAAAAACTGTTTTTT
16	TRBJ1-5	TRBV20-1	.	.	CSARKLGGDSNQPQHF	TGCAGTGCTAGAAAGCTAGGGGGAGATAGCAATCAGCCCCAGCATTTT
13	TRBJ1-1	TRBV7-6	.	.	CASSLLGNTEAFF	TGTGCCAGCAGCTTATTAGGGAACACTGAAGCTTTCTTT
17	TRBJ2-1	TRBV21-1	.	.	CASSTSGTSGRRDEQFF	TGTGCCAGCAGCACTTCCGGGACTAGCGGGAGAAGAGATGAGCAGTTCTTC
15	TRBJ1-4	TRBV5-5	.	.	CASSPPGERGEKLFF	TGTGCCAGCAGCCCCCCCGGAGAACGAGGAGAAAAACTGTTTTTT
15	TRBJ1-6	TRBV5-1	TRBD1	.	CASSSGTAYNSPLHF	TGCGCCAGCAGCTCCGGGACAGCTTATAATTCACCCCTCCACTTT
15	TRBJ2-7	TRBV19	TRBD1	.	CASSISNRGAYEQYF	TGTGCCAGTAGTATATCGAACAGGGGTGCCTACGAGCAGTACTTC
13	TRBJ2-7	TRBV7-8	.	.	CASSLRPLSEQYF	TGTGCCAGCAGCTTACGGCCCCTCTCCGAGCAGTACTTC
14	TRBJ1-2	TRBV5-1	TRBD1	.	CASRWDSFNYGYTF	TGCGCCAGCAGGTGGGACAGCTTTAACTATGGCTACACCTTC
13	TRBJ1-4	TRBV12-3/TRBV12-4	TRBD1	many	CASHRDRGGKLFF	TGTGCCAGCCACCGGGACAGGGGGGGAAAACTGTTTTTT
15	TRBJ2-2	TRBV27	.	few	CASSLSLLYAGELFF	TGTGCCAGCAGTTTATCGCTACTTTACGCCGGGGAGCTGTTTTTT
11	TRBJ2-5	TRBV2	.	few	CASSEHKTQYF	TGTGCCAGCAGTGAACACAAGACCCAGTACTTC
15	TRBJ2-5	TRBV28	TRBD2	.	CASSASGAAQETQYF	TGTGCCAGCAGTGCTAGCGGGGCAGCTCAAGAGACCCAGTACTTC
14	TRBJ2-3	TRBV24-1	TRBD2	.	CATSDEMTSATQYF	TGTGCCACCAGTGACGAGATGACTAGCGCTACGCAGTATTTT
16	TRBJ1-5	TRBV6-6	TRBD1	.	CASSKDRGESNQPQHF	TGTGCCAGCAGCAAAGACAGGGGCGAAAGCAATCAGCCCCAGCATTTT
13	TRBJ2-1	TRBV20-1	.	.	CSARGESYNEQFF	TGCAGTGCTAGAGGGGAGTCCTACAATGAGCAGTTCTTC
13	TRBJ2-2	TRBV5-5	.	.	CASSLLGTGELFF	TGTGCCAGCAGCTTGCTCGGTACCGGGGAGCTGTTTTTT
15	TRBJ2-3	TRBV7-7	.	.	CASSRGGHNTDTQYF	TGTGCTAGCAGCCGCGGAGGACACAACACAGATACGCAGTATTTT
14	TRBJ2-5	TRBV20-1	.	few	CSARDSNWGGTQYF	TGCAGTGCTAGAGATTCAAATTGGGGTGGGACCCAGTACTTC
15	TRBJ1-2	TRBV2	.	.	CASSEGAARTYGYTF	TGTGCCAGCAGTGAAGGGGCAGCGAGAACCTATGGCTACACCTTC
15	TRBJ2-7	TRBV6-5	.	.	CASSPRRGATYEQYF	TGTGCCAGCAGTCCCCGGAGGGGAGCGACCTACGAGCAGTACTTC
14	TRBJ1-4	TRBV2	.	few	CAISGPAANEKLFF	TGTGCCATCTCGGGGCCGGCAGCTAATGAAAAACTGTTTTTT
17	TRBJ2-3	TRBV4-1	.	few	CASSPVVERAGTDTQYF	TGCGCCAGCAGCCCGGTAGTGGAGAGGGCGGGCACAGATACGCAGTATTTT
16	TRBJ1-1	TRBV18	.	.	CASSPNRQTANTEAFF	TGTGCCAGCTCACCAAATCGGCAGACAGCGAACACTGAAGCTTTCTTT
14	TRBJ2-1	TRBV24-1	.	.	CATSDSPSGNEQFF	TGTGCCACCAGTGATAGTCCTAGTGGGAATGAGCAGTTCTTC
14	TRBJ1-2	TRBV5-4	TRBD1	few	CASSRGTELYGYTF	TGTGCCAGCAGCCGGGGGACAGAACTTTATGGCTACACCTTC
12	TRBJ2-7	TRBV6-2/TRBV6-3	.	.	CVSEGGPYEQYF	TGTGTCAGCGAAGGGGGGCCCTACGAGCAGTACTTC
10	TRBJ1-4	TRBV29-1	.	.	CSAGDGKLFF	TGCAGCGCCGGGGACGGAAAACTGTTTTTT
17	TRBJ1-4	TRBV18	.	.	CASSPPGSVATNEKLFF	TGTGCCAGCTCACCACCGGGCTCCGTTGCAACTAATGAAAAACTGTTTTTT
13	TRBJ1-1	TRBV12-3/TRBV12-4	.	.	CASSLNPDTEAFF	TGTGCCAGCAGTTTAAATCCGGACACTGAAGCTTTCTTT
15	TRBJ2-7	TRBV5-4	TRBD1	many	CASSLPGQGRAEQYF	TGTGCCAGCAGCTTACCCGGACAGGGTCGGGCCGAGCAGTACTTC
15	TRBJ2-1	TRBV2	.	few	CASSERLRGNNEQFF	TGTGCCAGCAGTGAAAGACTCCGGGGGAACAATGAGCAGTTCTTC
12	TRBJ2-5	TRBV29-1	.	many	CSVLKTQETQYF	TGCAGCGTTCTCAAAACACAAGAGACCCAGTACTTC
13	TRBJ1-1	TRBV29-1	TRBD1	.	CSGRTGGWTEAFF	TGCAGCGGAAGGACAGGGGGCTGGACTGAAGCTTTCTTT
13	TRBJ2-7	TRBV13	.	few	CASSPGGPYEQYF	TGTGCCAGCAGCCCCGGGGGGCCCTACGAGCAGTACTTC
13	TRBJ2-7	TRBV14	.	few	CASSQVGPTEQYF	TGTGCCAGCAGCCAAGTTGGACCAACCGAGCAGTACTTC
15	TRBJ2-3	TRBV6-5	.	many	CASSPTMTSTDTQYF	TGTGCCAGCAGTCCCACCATGACTAGCACAGATACGCAGTATTTT
13	TRBJ2-7	TRBV20-1	.	many	CSALGRGFWEQYF	TGCAGTGCCCTCGGGAGAGGCTTTTGGGAGCAGTACTTC
14	TRBJ1-6	TRBV14	.	many	CASSQTNRVAPLHF	TGTGCCAGCAGCCAAACCAACAGGGTAGCACCCCTCCACTTT
15	TRBJ2-3	TRBV27	TRBD2	few	CASSFGAGGPDTQYF	TGTGCCAGCAGTTTTGGAGCGGGGGGGCCAGATACGCAGTATTTT